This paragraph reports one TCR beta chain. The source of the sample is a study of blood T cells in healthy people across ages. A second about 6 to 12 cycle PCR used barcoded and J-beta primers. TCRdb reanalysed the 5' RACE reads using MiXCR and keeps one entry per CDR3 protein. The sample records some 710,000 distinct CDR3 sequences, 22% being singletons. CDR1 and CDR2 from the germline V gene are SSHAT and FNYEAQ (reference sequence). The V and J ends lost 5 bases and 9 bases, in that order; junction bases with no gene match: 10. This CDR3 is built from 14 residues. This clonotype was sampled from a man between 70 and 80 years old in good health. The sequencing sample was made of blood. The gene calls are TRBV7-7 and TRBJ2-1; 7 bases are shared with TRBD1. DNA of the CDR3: TGTGCCAGCAGCGAAGGGGGCCCAAGTCTTGAGCAGTTCTTC. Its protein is CASSEGGPSLEQFF.